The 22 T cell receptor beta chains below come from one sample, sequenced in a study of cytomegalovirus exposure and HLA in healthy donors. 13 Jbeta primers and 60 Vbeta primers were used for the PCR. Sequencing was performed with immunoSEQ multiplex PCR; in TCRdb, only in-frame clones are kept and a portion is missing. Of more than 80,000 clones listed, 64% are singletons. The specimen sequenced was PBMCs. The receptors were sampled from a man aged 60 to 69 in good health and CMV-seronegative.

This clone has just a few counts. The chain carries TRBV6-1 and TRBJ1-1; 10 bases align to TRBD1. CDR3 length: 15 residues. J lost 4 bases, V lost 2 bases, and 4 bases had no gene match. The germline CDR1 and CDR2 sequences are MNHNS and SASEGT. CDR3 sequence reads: CASSERTGGVTEAFF. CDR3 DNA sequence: TGTGCCAGCAGTGAACGGACAGGGGGGGTCACTGAAGCTTTCTTT.

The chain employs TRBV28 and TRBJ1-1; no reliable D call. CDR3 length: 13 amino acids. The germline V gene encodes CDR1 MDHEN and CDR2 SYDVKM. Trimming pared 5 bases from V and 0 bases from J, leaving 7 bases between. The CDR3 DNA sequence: TGTGCCAGCAGTCCTATGATGAACACTGAAGCTTTCTTT. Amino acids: CASSPMMNTEAFF.

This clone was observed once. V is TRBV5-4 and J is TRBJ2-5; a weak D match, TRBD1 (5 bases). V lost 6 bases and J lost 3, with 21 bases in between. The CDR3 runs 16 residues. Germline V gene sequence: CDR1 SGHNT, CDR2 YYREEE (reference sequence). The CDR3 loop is CASTLELMWGKETQYF. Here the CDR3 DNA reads TGTGCCAGCACTCTGGAACTGATGTGGGGCAAAGAGACCCAGTACTTC.

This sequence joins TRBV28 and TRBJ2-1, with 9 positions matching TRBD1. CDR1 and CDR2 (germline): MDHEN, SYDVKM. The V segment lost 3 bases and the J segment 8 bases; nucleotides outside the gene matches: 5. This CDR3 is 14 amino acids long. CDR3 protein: CASSFSDRGYEQFF. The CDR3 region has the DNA TGTGCCAGCAGTTTTAGTGACAGGGGGTATGAGCAGTTCTTC.

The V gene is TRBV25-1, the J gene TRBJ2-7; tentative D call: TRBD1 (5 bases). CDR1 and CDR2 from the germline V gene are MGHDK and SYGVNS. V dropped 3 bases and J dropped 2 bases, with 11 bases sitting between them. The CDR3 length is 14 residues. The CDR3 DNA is TGTGCCAGCAGTGAGTGGGCCAGGGCCTACGAGCAGTACTTC. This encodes CASSEWARAYEQYF.

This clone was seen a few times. The CDR3 here is CASSAGGEDEKLFF. Here the CDR3 DNA reads TGTGCCAGCAGCGCAGGGGGTGAGGACGAAAAACTGTTTTTT. The rearrangement links TRBV11-2 to TRBJ1-4; 7 bases agree with TRBD1. With V trimmed by 5 bases and J by 8 bases, 8 bases remained unmatched. Germline V gene sequence: CDR1 SGHAT, CDR2 FQNNGV. CDR3 size: 14 residues.

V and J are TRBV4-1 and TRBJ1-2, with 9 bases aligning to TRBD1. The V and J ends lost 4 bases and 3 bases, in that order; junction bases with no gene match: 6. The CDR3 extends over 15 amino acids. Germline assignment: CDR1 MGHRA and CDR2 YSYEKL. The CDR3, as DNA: TGCGCCAGCAGCCGGTTGGACAGGGGTGACTATGGCTACACCTTC. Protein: CASSRLDRGDYGYTF.

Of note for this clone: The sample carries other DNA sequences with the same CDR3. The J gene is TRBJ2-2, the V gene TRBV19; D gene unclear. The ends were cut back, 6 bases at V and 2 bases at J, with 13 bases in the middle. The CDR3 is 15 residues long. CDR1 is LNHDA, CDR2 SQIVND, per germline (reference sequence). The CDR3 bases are TGTGCCAGTAGCCTGTCCACTGATAACACCGGGGAGCTGTTTTTT. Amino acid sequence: CASSLSTDNTGELFF.

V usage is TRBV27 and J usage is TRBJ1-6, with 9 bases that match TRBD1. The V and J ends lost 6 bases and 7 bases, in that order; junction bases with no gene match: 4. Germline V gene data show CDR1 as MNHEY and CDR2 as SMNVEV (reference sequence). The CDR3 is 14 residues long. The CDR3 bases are TGTGCCAGCAGCGGGGGACAGGGAAATTCACCCCTCCACTTT. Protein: CASSGGQGNSPLHF.

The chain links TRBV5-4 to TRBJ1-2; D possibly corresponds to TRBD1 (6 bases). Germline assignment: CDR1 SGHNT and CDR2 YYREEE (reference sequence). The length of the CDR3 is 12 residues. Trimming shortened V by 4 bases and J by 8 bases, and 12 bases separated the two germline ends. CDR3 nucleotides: TGTGCCAGCAGCAATGACAGGATGGGCTACACCTTC. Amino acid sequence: CASSNDRMGYTF.

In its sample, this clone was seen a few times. The CDR3 DNA reads as TGTGCCAGTAGATATGAAGCGGGGGGTTACAATGAGCAGTTCTTC. Its protein product is CASRYEAGGYNEQFF. The chain employs TRBV19 and TRBJ2-1; 9 positions match TRBD2. The germline V gene encodes CDR1 LNHDA and CDR2 SQIVND (reference sequence). V gave up 6 bases and J gave up 4 bases; unmatched junction bases: 7. CDR3 size: 15 residues. Filled out from reference TRBV19 and TRBJ2-1, the complete variable domain reads DGGITQSPKYLFRKEGQNVTLSCEQNLNHDAMYWYRQDPGQGLRLIYYSQIVNDFQKGDIAEGYSVSREKKESFPLTVTSAQKNPTAFYLCASRYEAGGYNEQFFGPGTRLTVL.

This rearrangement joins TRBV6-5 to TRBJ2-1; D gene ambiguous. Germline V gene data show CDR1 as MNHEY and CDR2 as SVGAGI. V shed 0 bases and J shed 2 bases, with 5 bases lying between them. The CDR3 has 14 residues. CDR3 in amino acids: CASSYSYTYNEQFF. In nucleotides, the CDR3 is TGTGCCAGCAGTTACTCGTACACCTACAATGAGCAGTTCTTC.

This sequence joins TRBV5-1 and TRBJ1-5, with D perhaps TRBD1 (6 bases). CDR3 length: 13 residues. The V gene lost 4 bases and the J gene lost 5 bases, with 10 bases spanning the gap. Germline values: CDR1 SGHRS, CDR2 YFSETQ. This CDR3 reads CASSQAGDQPQHF. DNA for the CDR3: TGCGCCAGCAGCCAAGCAGGGGATCAGCCCCAGCATTTT.

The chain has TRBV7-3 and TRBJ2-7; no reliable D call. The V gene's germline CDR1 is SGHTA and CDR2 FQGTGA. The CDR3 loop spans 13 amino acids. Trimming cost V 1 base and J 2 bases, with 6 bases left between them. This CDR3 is CASSLMRTYEQYF. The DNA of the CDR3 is TGTGCCAGCAGCTTAATGAGGACCTACGAGCAGTACTTC.

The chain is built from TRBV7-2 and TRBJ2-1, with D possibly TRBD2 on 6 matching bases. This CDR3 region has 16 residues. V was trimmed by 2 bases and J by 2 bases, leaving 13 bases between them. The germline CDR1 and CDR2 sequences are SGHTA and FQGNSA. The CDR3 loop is CASSLPTSHPYNEQFF. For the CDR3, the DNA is TGTGCCAGCAGCTTACCAACTAGCCACCCCTACAATGAGCAGTTCTTC. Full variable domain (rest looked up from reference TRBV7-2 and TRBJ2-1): GAGVSQSPSNKVTEKGKDVELRCDPISGHTALYWYRQSLGQGLEFLIYFQGNSAPDKSGLPSDRFSAERTGGSVSTLTIQRTQQEDSAVYLCASSLPTSHPYNEQFFGPGTRLTVL.

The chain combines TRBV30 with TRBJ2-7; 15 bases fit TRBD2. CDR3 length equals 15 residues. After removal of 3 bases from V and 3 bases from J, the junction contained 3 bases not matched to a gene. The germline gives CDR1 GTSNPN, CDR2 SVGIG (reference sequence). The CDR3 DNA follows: TGTGCCTGGAGGGGACTAGCGGGAGGCAACTACGAGCAGTACTTC. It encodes CAWRGLAGGNYEQYF.

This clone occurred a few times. The CDR3 region has the DNA TGTGCCAGCAGCTTACTTAGCGGGGGACGTTACAATGAGCAGTTCTTC. Translating it yields CASSLLSGGRYNEQFF. This rearrangement joins TRBV7-9 to TRBJ2-1; 9 nucleotides match TRBD2. With 2 bases clipped from V and 4 bases from J, the junction kept 6 bases outside the gene matches. The V gene's germline CDR1 is SEHNR and CDR2 FQNEAQ (reference sequence). The CDR3 runs to 16 residues.

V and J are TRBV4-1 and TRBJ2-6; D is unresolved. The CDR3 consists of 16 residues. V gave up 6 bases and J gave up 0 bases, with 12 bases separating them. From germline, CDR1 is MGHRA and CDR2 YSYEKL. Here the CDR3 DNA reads TGCGCCAGCAGTCCGACACCCCGCTCTGGGGCCAACGTCCTGACTTTC. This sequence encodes CASSPTPRSGANVLTF.

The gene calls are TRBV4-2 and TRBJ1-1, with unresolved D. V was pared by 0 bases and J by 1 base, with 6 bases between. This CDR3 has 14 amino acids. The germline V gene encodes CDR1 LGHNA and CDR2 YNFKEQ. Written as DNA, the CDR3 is TGTGCCAGCAGCCAAGATTGGAGGAACACTGAAGCTTTCTTT. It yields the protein CASSQDWRNTEAFF.

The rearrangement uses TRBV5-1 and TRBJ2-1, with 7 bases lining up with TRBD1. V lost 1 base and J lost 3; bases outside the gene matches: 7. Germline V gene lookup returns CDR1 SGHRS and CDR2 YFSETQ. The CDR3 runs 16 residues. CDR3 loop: CASSLSGTADYNEQFF. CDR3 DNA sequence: TGCGCCAGCAGCTTGTCCGGGACAGCCGACTACAATGAGCAGTTCTTC.

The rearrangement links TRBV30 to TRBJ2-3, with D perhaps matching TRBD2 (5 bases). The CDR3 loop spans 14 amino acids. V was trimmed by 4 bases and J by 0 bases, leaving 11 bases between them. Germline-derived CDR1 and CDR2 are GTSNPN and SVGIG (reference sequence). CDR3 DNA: TGTGCCTGGACACTTGAGGGTAGCACAGATACGCAGTATTTT. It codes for CAWTLEGSTDTQYF. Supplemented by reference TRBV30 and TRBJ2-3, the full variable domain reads SQTIHQWPATLVQPVGSPLSLECTVEGTSNPNLYWYRQAAGRGLQLLFYSVGIGQISSEVPQNLSASRPQDRQFILSSKKLLLSDSGFYLCAWTLEGSTDTQYFGPGTRLTVL.

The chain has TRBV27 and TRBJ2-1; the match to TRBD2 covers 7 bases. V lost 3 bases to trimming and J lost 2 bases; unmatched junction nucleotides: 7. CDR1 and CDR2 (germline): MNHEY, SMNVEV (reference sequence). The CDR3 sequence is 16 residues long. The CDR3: CASSLYLSGAYNEQFF. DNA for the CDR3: TGTGCCAGCAGTTTGTATCTCAGCGGGGCCTACAATGAGCAGTTCTTC.